This entry concerns a single T cell receptor beta chain. This sample was taken from a study of T-cell reconstitution after alpha-beta-depleted transplantation in children. TCRbeta library preparation incorporated unique molecular identifiers. Using its own MiXCR run on the PCR reads, TCRdb lists one record per CDR3 protein. The sample has just under 550,000 distinct CDR3 sequences, 15% to 20% seen once. V was clipped by 8 bases and J by 2 bases, with 19 bases between them. The germline CDR1 and CDR2 sequences are MNHNS and SASEGT. The CDR3 extends over 16 amino acids. The TCR was taken from a human donor who donated a stem cell graft to a child with acute lymphoblastic leukemia. Sequences were derived from PBMCs from the stem cell graft donor, sampled from the stem cell graft. V gene TRBV6-1 combines with J gene TRBJ1-5, with TRBD1 as a possible D gene (6 bases). The DNA for the CDR3 is TGTGCCAGCCGAATAGGAACAGGGAGAGGCAATCAGCCCCAGCATTTT. This gives the protein CASRIGTGRGNQPQHF.